The clone carrying this T cell receptor beta chain was detected a few times. Its antigen is unknown. The sample comes from a study of cytomegalovirus exposure and HLA in healthy donors. PCR amplification relied on 60 Vbeta primers (plus 13 Jbeta primers). Only in-frame clones appear in the TCRdb table, and some are missing; sequencing was by immunoSEQ multiplex PCR. The sample records roughly 110,000 clones, 77% being singletons. Study conclusions and caveats: Fewer N-insertions than the roughly 670-donor mean were reportedly shown by an Asian-associated ancestry cluster in a later analysis.

This TCR came from a male donor in good health and CMV-seronegative. The sample was PBMCs.

The CDR3 DNA is TGTGCCAGCAGCTATCTAGCGGGACTGTTCACCGGGGAGCTGTTTTTT. Protein sequence: CASSYLAGLFTGELFF. The chain links TRBV27 to TRBJ2-2; 9 bases map to TRBD2. This CDR3 has 16 amino acids. Germline V gives CDR1 MNHEY, CDR2 SMNVEV (reference sequence). Trimming took 6 bases from V and 4 from J; bases not matched to a gene: 9.